This T cell receptor (beta chain) originates from a study of blood T cell repertoires in COVID-19. Across the study: Specimens from acute and convalescent COVID-19 originated in the United States, Italy and Spain.

Trimming stripped 6 bases from V and 9 bases from J, with 24 bases between. The CDR3 totals 17 residues. CDR1 and CDR2 from the germline V gene are SNHLY and FYNNEI. In the original workflow: Estimated nucleated cell counts came from reference gene primer amplification. Profiled with immunoSEQ multiplex PCR; TCRdb holds only in-frame clones, not every one. The D gene and trimming were derived from the DNA, and the V and J assignments and clone size from that table. The sample has roughly 120,000 clones; around four fifths are singletons. The chain employs TRBV2 and TRBJ1-6; D is perhaps TRBD1 (6 bases). The sequenced sample consisted of peripheral blood. The source of this sequence is a man between 65 and 85 years old with acute or convalescent COVID-19. Here the CDR3 DNA reads TGTGCCAGCAGGGCTGATACAGGGATCGGTTTTGGTTCACCCCTCCACTTT. Its translation is CASRADTGIGFGSPLHF.